Following are 19 T cell receptor beta chains from one sample sequenced in a study of T cell responses to AZD1222 COVID-19 vaccine. Here immunoSEQ multiplex PCR was the method, and the copy in TCRdb shows in-frame clones only, minus some. The top ten hold under 9.5% of the sample, which has 100,000 to 130,000 clones, approximately 92% seen once. Sequenced here: peripheral blood, sampled 28 days after the second AZD1222 dose. The receptor set was obtained from an adult who received the AZD1222 COVID-19 vaccine.

This clone is labeled medium-sized. This chain joins TRBV6-1 and TRBJ2-7, with D possibly being TRBD1 or TRBD2 (5 bases each). The CDR3 spans 15 residues. Germline-derived CDR1 and CDR2 are MNHNS and SASEGT. The V gene lost 1 base and the J gene lost 1 base, with 11 bases spanning the gap. CDR3 loop: CASSEVGTASYEQYF. CDR3 nucleotide sequence: TGTGCCAGCAGTGAAGTAGGGACGGCTTCCTACGAGCAGTACTTC.

The V call is TRBV30, the J call TRBJ2-7, with D possibly being TRBD1 (5 bases). The V end lost 7 bases, the J end lost 3 bases, and 10 bases lay between the germline ends. The CDR3 runs to 11 residues. Germline V gene sequence: CDR1 GTSNPN, CDR2 SVGIG (reference sequence). The DNA for the CDR3 is TGTGCCTACTCTGACAGCTACGAGCAGTACTTC. It codes for CAYSDSYEQYF.

The rearrangement links TRBV29-1 to TRBJ1-3; D is ambiguous. V was trimmed by 6 bases and J by 0 bases, leaving 6 bases between them. The CDR3 is 12 residues long. Germline V gives CDR1 SQVTM, CDR2 ANQGSEA. The CDR3 spells CSVRSSGNTIYF. The CDR3 nucleotides read TGCAGCGTGCGGAGCTCTGGAAACACCATATATTTT. The whole variable domain, filled in from reference TRBV29-1 and TRBJ1-3, reads SAVISQKPSRDICQRGTSLTIQCQVDSQVTMMFWYRQQPGQSLTLIATANQGSEATYESGFVIDKFPISRPNLTFSTLTVSNMSPEDSSIYLCSVRSSGNTIYFGEGSWLTVV.

The chain employs TRBV27 and TRBJ2-5; D remains ambiguous. Trimming pared 4 bases from V and 4 bases from J, leaving 7 bases between. From germline, CDR1 is MNHEY and CDR2 SMNVEV (reference sequence). This CDR3 region has 12 residues. CDR3: CASSSEGETQYF. CDR3 DNA sequence: TGTGCCAGCAGTTCTGAAGGAGAGACCCAGTACTTC.

The chain links TRBV2 to TRBJ2-3; 9 bases map to TRBD1. CDR1 and CDR2 (germline): SNHLY, FYNNEI. V lost 6 bases and J lost 3; bases outside the gene matches: 10. The CDR3 contains 16 residues. The CDR3 region is CASSQRQGVGTDTQYF. In DNA, the CDR3 is TGTGCCAGCAGCCAAAGACAGGGGGTTGGGACAGATACGCAGTATTTT.

The CDR3 here is CASSGFSGNTIYF. CDR3 DNA: TGTGCCAGCTCAGGGTTCTCTGGAAACACCATATATTTT. The V gene is TRBV19, the J gene TRBJ1-3; D is possibly TRBD1 (5 bases). The germline gives CDR1 LNHDA, CDR2 SQIVND (reference sequence). V lost 9 bases and J 0 bases, leaving 9 bases between the germline ends. The CDR3 totals 13 residues.

As regards this clone: Other nucleotide sequences in the sample specify the same CDR3. The rearrangement uses TRBV6-2 or TRBV6-3 and TRBJ2-2; D gene uncertain. Trimming pared 2 bases from V and 6 bases from J, leaving 1 base between. Germline assignment: CDR1 MNHEY and CDR2 SVGEGT. This CDR3 spans 11 amino acids. CDR3 region: CASSYPGELFF. CDR3 sequence (DNA): TGTGCCAGCAGTTACCCCGGGGAGCTGTTTTTT.

This rearrangement joins TRBV4-1 to TRBJ2-3; D is unresolved. V was cut by 3 bases and J by 2 bases, with 18 bases left in between. The CDR3 is 17 residues long. Germline CDR1 is MGHRA and CDR2 is YSYEKL. Here the CDR3 reads CASSQTNLGSYTDTQYF. The CDR3, as DNA: TGCGCCAGCAGCCAGACCAACCTAGGGTCTTACACAGATACGCAGTATTTT.

V gene TRBV3-1 (or the pseudogene TRBV3-2) combines with J gene TRBJ1-6; a weak D match, TRBD1 (6 bases). V was cut by 0 bases and J by 9 bases, with 9 bases left in between. Looked up from germline, CDR1 is LGHDT and CDR2 is YNNKEL (reference sequence). This CDR3 spans 14 amino acids. The CDR3 DNA reads TGTGCCAGCAGCCAAGAGAACAGGGTTTCACCCCTCCACTTT. Translation: CASSQENRVSPLHF.

This clone was seen once. The rearrangement uses TRBV9 and TRBJ2-1; perhaps TRBD2 as D (5 bases). Trimming removed 0 bases from V and 0 bases from J, with 13 bases in between. There are 17 residues in the CDR3. Germline V gene data show CDR1 as SGDLS and CDR2 as YYNGEE. CDR3: CASSVGRQIHSYNEQFF. CDR3 bases: TGTGCCAGCAGCGTAGGGAGGCAGATTCACTCCTACAATGAGCAGTTCTTC.

This clone was counted once. The chain has TRBV4-2 and TRBJ1-3, with 9 bases fitting TRBD1. The CDR3 runs to 18 residues. The V gene's germline CDR1 is LGHNA and CDR2 YNFKEQ. V trimming: 4 bases; J trimming: 0 bases; junction bases outside the gene matches: 10. CDR3 region: CASSRGTGTDFSGNTIYF. The DNA for the CDR3 is TGTGCCAGCAGCCGCGGGACAGGGACAGACTTCTCTGGAAACACCATATATTTT.

This sequence joins TRBV2 and TRBJ2-2; D may be TRBD2 (7 bases). The germline gives CDR1 SNHLY, CDR2 FYNNEI. This CDR3 spans 14 amino acids. V was trimmed by 7 bases and J by 5 bases, leaving 14 bases between them. CDR3: CASKGGAVTGELFF. The CDR3 DNA follows: TGTGCCAGCAAAGGGGGGGCCGTTACCGGGGAGCTGTTTTTT.

The chain's CDR3 is CASSLALEGETQYF. In DNA form, the CDR3 reads TGCGCCAGCAGCTTGGCACTTGAGGGGGAGACCCAGTACTTC. This sequence joins TRBV5-1 and TRBJ2-5; tentatively, D is TRBD1 or TRBD2 (5 bases each). The V and J ends lost 0 bases and 5 bases respectively, with 11 bases between them. The CDR3 extends over 14 amino acids. Germline V lookup: CDR1 SGHRS, CDR2 YFSETQ.

The rearrangement joins TRBV28 to TRBJ2-5; 10 positions agree with TRBD1. This CDR3 is built from 15 residues. The germline V gene has CDR1 MDHEN and CDR2 SYDVKM. The trim removed 4 bases at V and 5 bases at J, leaving 7 bases unmatched. The chain's CDR3 is CASSYLGTGVETQYF. The CDR3 DNA is TGTGCCAGCAGTTACTTAGGGACAGGGGTTGAGACCCAGTACTTC.

This clone has just one count. The chain is built from TRBV29-1 and TRBJ1-5; no firm D call. Germline V gene data show CDR1 as SQVTM and CDR2 as ANQGSEA. This CDR3 has 14 amino acids. V was shortened by 6 bases and J by 0 bases, with 12 bases between the two germline ends. The CDR3 region is CSVFLPDSNQPQHF. CDR3 DNA sequence: TGCAGCGTCTTTCTACCTGATAGCAATCAGCCCCAGCATTTT. The whole variable domain, filled in from reference TRBV29-1 and TRBJ1-5, reads SAVISQKPSRDICQRGTSLTIQCQVDSQVTMMFWYRQQPGQSLTLIATANQGSEATYESGFVIDKFPISRPNLTFSTLTVSNMSPEDSSIYLCSVFLPDSNQPQHFGDGTRLSIL.

The V and J genes are TRBV18 and TRBJ2-1; D is undetermined. Germline CDR1 and CDR2: KGHSH and LQKENI. Between the trimmed V and J ends, which lost 0 bases and 3 bases, there was a span of 9 bases. The CDR3 totals 15 residues. The CDR3 region is CASSPPGGNYNEQFF. Written as DNA, the CDR3 is TGTGCCAGCTCACCACCCGGCGGCAACTACAATGAGCAGTTCTTC.

This clone was recorded once. Different DNA sequences within this sample yield the same CDR3. The chain is built from TRBV29-1 and TRBJ1-1; maybe TRBD1 (5 bases). The CDR3 is 12 residues long. Trimming took off 6 bases at V and 0 bases at J, with 8 bases between the two ends. CDR1 and CDR2 from the germline V gene are SQVTM and ANQGSEA. The CDR3 loop reads CSVRGMNTEAFF. CDR3 bases: TGCAGCGTAAGGGGAATGAACACTGAAGCTTTCTTT.

The rearrangement links TRBV6-2 or TRBV6-3 to TRBJ2-7; the match to TRBD2 covers 8 bases. V lost 2 bases to trimming and J lost 6 bases; unmatched junction nucleotides: 9. Germline lookup yields CDR1 MNHEY and CDR2 SVGEGT. The CDR3 spans 15 residues. The CDR3 loop is CASSYRAGAGVEQYF. Written as DNA, the CDR3 is TGTGCCAGCAGTTACCGGGCGGGAGCGGGAGTCGAGCAGTACTTC.

The chain carries TRBV19 and TRBJ1-5, with TRBD1 as a possible D gene (6 bases). In germline, CDR1 is LNHDA, CDR2 SQIVND (reference sequence). The CDR3 is made up of 17 amino acids. V lost 3 bases and J 0 bases, leaving 15 bases between the germline ends. The CDR3 spells CASSIRGSPPSNQPQHF. The CDR3 DNA reads as TGTGCCAGTAGTATTAGGGGGTCCCCCCCTAGCAATCAGCCCCAGCATTTT. Combining the CDR3 with reference TRBV19 and TRBJ1-5 gives the whole variable domain DGGITQSPKYLFRKEGQNVTLSCEQNLNHDAMYWYRQDPGQGLRLIYYSQIVNDFQKGDIAEGYSVSREKKESFPLTVTSAQKNPTAFYLCASSIRGSPPSNQPQHFGDGTRLSIL.